The 28 T cell receptor beta chains below come from one sample, sequenced in a study of T cell repertoires in cytomegalovirus infection. MiXCR, applied by TCRdb to the reads, yields one record per CDR3 protein. The data contain fewer than 200,000 distinct CDR3 sequences, approximately 9.7% of them seen just once; the ten biggest clones take up about 4.2%. The sequenced sample was PBMCs. These receptors came from a human donor in good health (CMV status not recorded). Some clones in this sample may be carry-over from other donors' samples.

This clonotype was found many times. This chain links TRBV6-1 with TRBJ2-3, with 11 positions matching TRBD2. Germline V CDR1 and CDR2: MNHNS, SASEGT. The V and J ends lost 6 bases and 3 bases, in that order; junction bases with no gene match: 5. The CDR3 is made up of 15 amino acids. CDR3 nucleotides: TGTGCCAGCAGCATAGCGGGGGGGATAACAGATACGCAGTATTTT. Translated: CASSIAGGITDTQYF.

This clonotype was counted at least ten times. The chain carries TRBV5-1 and TRBJ2-5, with 11 bases that match TRBD2. V shed 4 bases, J shed 4 bases, and the junction held 6 bases outside the gene matches. The CDR3 covers 15 residues. Germline values: CDR1 SGHRS, CDR2 YFSETQ. CDR3 in amino acids: CASSPLAGGPETQYF. CDR3 nucleotides: TGCGCCAGCAGCCCCCTAGCGGGAGGCCCAGAGACCCAGTACTTC.

This chain links TRBV20-1 with TRBJ1-1, with D perhaps TRBD1 (6 bases). The CDR3 extends over 15 amino acids. V gave up 3 bases and J gave up 0 bases, with 14 bases separating them. Per the germline V gene, CDR1 is DFQATT and CDR2 is SNEGSKA (reference sequence). The CDR3 coding sequence is TGCAGTGCTAGGATTTCAGGGGCTTTGAACACTGAAGCTTTCTTT. Translation gives CSARISGALNTEAFF.

This clonotype was counted only a few times. The rearrangement uses TRBV29-1 and TRBJ1-2; 10 bases are shared with TRBD1. The ends lost 0 bases at V and 5 bases at J; junction bases unmatched: 6. This CDR3 region has 15 residues. Germline CDR1 reads SQVTM; CDR2 reads ANQGSEA. The CDR3 spells CSVEDRQGAGYGYTF. Written as DNA, the CDR3 is TGCAGCGTTGAAGACAGACAGGGGGCAGGATATGGCTACACCTTC.

The chain links TRBV7-2 to TRBJ2-3, with unresolved D. V was cut by 7 bases and J by 2 bases, with 13 bases left in between. This CDR3 is 14 amino acids long. In germline, CDR1 is SGHTA, CDR2 FQGNSA. In DNA form, the CDR3 reads TGTGCCAGCACCTCTTCGGCGCCCACAGATACGCAGTATTTT. It translates to CASTSSAPTDTQYF.

To note about this clonotype: The junction departs from germline at one end; a sequencing error may be responsible. The V and J genes are TRBV15 and TRBJ1-2, with 7 bases identical to TRBD1. This CDR3 region has 12 residues. Germline V gene data show CDR1 as LNHNV and CDR2 as YYDKDF (reference sequence). The CDR3 spells CATSDRVFGYSF. DNA of the CDR3: TGTGCCACCAGTGACAGGGTGTTCGGCTACTCCTTC. The full variable domain, in which reference TRBV15 and TRBJ1-2 provide the parts outside the CDR3, is DAMVIQNPRYQVTQFGKPVTLSCSQTLNHNVMYWYQQKSSQAPKLLFHYYDKDFNNEADTPDNFQSRRPNTSFCFLDIRSPGLGDTAMYLCATSDRVFGYSFGSGTRLTVV.

V usage is TRBV15 and J usage is TRBJ2-3, with 7 positions matching TRBD2. Germline V CDR1 and CDR2: LNHNV, YYDKDF (reference sequence). The CDR3 spans 16 residues. V dropped 5 bases and J dropped 5; count of bases not matched to a gene: 13. For the CDR3, the DNA is TGTGCCACCAGCCCTTCCCCCCCTAGCGGAGTAGATACGCAGTATTTT. This codes for CATSPSPPSGVDTQYF.

This clonotype has just a few counts. The V gene is TRBV30, the J gene TRBJ2-7, with D possibly matching TRBD1 (6 bases). The CDR3 sequence is 12 residues long. Germline CDR1 and CDR2: GTSNPN and SVGIG (reference sequence). With 4 bases removed from V and 6 bases from J, the gap between germline ends came to 13 bases. The CDR3 loop is CAWIFGQSEQYF. DNA of the CDR3: TGTGCCTGGATTTTCGGACAGAGCGAGCAGTACTTC.

This clonotype came up a few times. The rearrangement links TRBV28 to TRBJ2-7; D is uncertain. V dropped 6 bases and J dropped 1 base, with 13 bases sitting between them. This CDR3 region has 14 residues. Germline assignment: CDR1 MDHEN and CDR2 SYDVKM. DNA for the CDR3: TGTGCCAGCAGCCCTGTGGGGTCTTCCTACGAGCAGTACTTC. It codes for CASSPVGSSYEQYF.

This clonotype has ten or more counts. This chain joins TRBV19 and TRBJ2-1; TRBD2 matches at 14 bases. Germline-derived CDR1 and CDR2 are LNHDA and SQIVND (reference sequence). The V and J ends lost 7 bases and 6 bases, in that order; junction bases with no gene match: 11. This CDR3 comprises 17 residues. The CDR3 nucleotides read TGTGCCAGTACGTGGTCCGGTGGGACTAGCGGGAGCAATGAGCAGTTCTTC. As protein: CASTWSGGTSGSNEQFF.

The rearrangement uses TRBV12-3 or TRBV12-4 and TRBJ1-5; D ambiguous. The V and J ends lost 6 bases and 2 bases respectively, with 20 bases between them. The CDR3 loop spans 17 amino acids. The CDR3 is CASSLVSGSKGNQPQHF. For the CDR3, the DNA is TGTGCCAGCAGCCTTGTTAGCGGCAGTAAGGGCAATCAGCCCCAGCATTTT.

This clonotype was recorded many times. The J gene is TRBJ2-4, the V gene TRBV7-2; possibly TRBD2 for D (5 bases). Germline V lookup: CDR1 SGHTA, CDR2 FQGNSA. V shed 0 bases and J shed 3 bases, with 9 bases lying between them. This CDR3 has 15 residues. This CDR3 is CASSLAGVGKNIQYF. The CDR3 coding sequence is TGTGCCAGCAGCTTAGCGGGAGTGGGCAAAAACATTCAGTACTTC.

This sequence joins TRBV28 and TRBJ2-7; the D is unclear. This CDR3 is 14 amino acids long. Trimming took off 6 bases at V and 3 bases at J, with 15 bases between the two ends. Germline CDR1 MDHEN, CDR2 SYDVKM. The CDR3 DNA sequence: TGTGCCAGCAGCTACCGTGGGAAAATCTACGAGCAGTACTTC. Its translation is CASSYRGKIYEQYF. Using reference TRBV28 and TRBJ2-7 for the parts outside the CDR3, the full variable domain is DVKVTQSSRYLVKRTGEKVFLECVQDMDHENMFWYRQDPGLGLRLIYFSYDVKMKEKGDIPEGYSVSREKKERFSLILESASTNQTSMYLCASSYRGKIYEQYFGPGTRLTVT.

This clonotype turned up a few times. This chain connects TRBV5-8 to TRBJ2-5; possible D gene TRBD1, 5 bases. Trimming left V 4 bases short and J 3 bases short, with 13 bases between. The CDR3 is made up of 14 amino acids. The germline gives CDR1 SGHTS, CDR2 YDEGEE. The CDR3 sequence is CASSRRTSKETQYF. The DNA for the CDR3 is TGTGCCAGCAGCCGCAGGACAAGCAAAGAGACCCAGTACTTC.

The chain carries TRBV4-1 and TRBJ2-3; D is undetermined. The CDR3 spans 15 residues. Trimming took 2 bases from V and 0 from J, leaving 9 bases between them. Germline values: CDR1 MGHRA, CDR2 YSYEKL. The CDR3 coding sequence is TGCGCCAGCAGCCAACAAGCGACTAGCACAGATACGCAGTATTTT. Residues: CASSQQATSTDTQYF.

This clonotype was observed many times. This chain uses TRBV7-9 with TRBJ1-6; tentative D call: TRBD1 (6 bases). CDR3 size: 15 residues. V lost 4 bases to trimming and J lost 9 bases, with 16 bases between them. Germline V CDR1 and CDR2: SEHNR, FQNEAQ (reference sequence). CDR3 sequence: CASSSGQLVGSPLHF. As DNA, the CDR3 is TGTGCCAGCAGCTCCGGACAGCTCGTCGGTTCACCCCTCCACTTT.

This clonotype has only a few counts. V usage is TRBV9 and J usage is TRBJ1-2; tentatively, D is TRBD1 (5 bases). This CDR3 has 14 amino acids. Germline CDR1 is SGDLS and CDR2 is YYNGEE. V was clipped by 3 bases and J by 4 bases, with 13 bases between them. The CDR3 is CASSGPRDGYGYTF. CDR3 nucleotides: TGTGCCAGCAGCGGACCCCGGGACGGCTATGGCTACACCTTC.

This clonotype has ten or more counts. The chain recombines TRBV4-3 with TRBJ2-1; no definite D call. V lost 2 bases, J lost 5 bases, and 10 bases lay in between. The germline V gene encodes CDR1 LGHNA and CDR2 YSLEER. This CDR3 is built from 14 residues. DNA of the CDR3: TGCGCCAGCAGCCAATTCATACACGACAATGAGCAGTTCTTC. The encoded protein is CASSQFIHDNEQFF.

This clonotype was recorded a few times. The chain joins TRBV5-1 to TRBJ1-1; D is perhaps TRBD1 (5 bases). Germline V CDR1 and CDR2: SGHRS, YFSETQ. Deletions cut 7 bases from V and 1 base from J, with 11 bases between. The CDR3 runs to 13 residues. CDR3: CASAIGQNTEAFF. The CDR3 nucleotides read TGCGCCAGCGCCATTGGACAGAACACTGAAGCTTTCTTT.

This clonotype has ten or more counts. V is TRBV2 and J is TRBJ2-1; 13 bases fit TRBD2. J gave up 5 bases and V 7 bases, and 17 bases lay outside the gene matches. Germline V lookup: CDR1 SNHLY, CDR2 FYNNEI. The CDR3 loop spans 19 amino acids. CDR3 protein: CASNRNGLSGTSGDNEQFF. CDR3 sequence (DNA): TGTGCCAGCAATAGAAACGGACTCTCCGGGACTAGCGGGGACAATGAGCAGTTCTTC.

The table lists this clonotype with many counts. The chain combines TRBV28 with TRBJ2-1; D uncertain. The germline CDR1 and CDR2 sequences are MDHEN and SYDVKM. This CDR3 has 14 residues. Between the trimmed V and J ends, which lost 6 bases and 4 bases, there was a span of 13 bases. The DNA for the CDR3 is TGTGCCAGCAGAACCTCACGGCGGTACAATGAGCAGTTCTTC. Amino acids: CASRTSRRYNEQFF.

About this clonotype: A clone one base away is much larger, so this may be a read error. The rearrangement uses TRBV29-1 and TRBJ2-1; tentatively, D is TRBD1 (6 bases). Germline V gene sequence: CDR1 SQVTM, CDR2 ANQGSEA. This CDR3 has 11 amino acids. The CDR3 loop reads CRVGQFHEQFF. The CDR3 DNA reads as TGCAGGGTTGGACAGTTCCATGAGCAGTTCTTC.

This clonotype was observed at least ten times. The genes are TRBV7-2 and TRBJ2-5, with TRBD2 matching over 14 bases. Germline V gives CDR1 SGHTA, CDR2 FQGNSA. The CDR3 contains 15 residues. Losses at the gene ends were 4 bases for V and 5 bases for J; bases not matched to a gene: 3. CDR3 sequence: CASSSTSGGAETQYF. The CDR3 bases are TGTGCCAGCAGCTCGACTAGCGGGGGGGCTGAGACCCAGTACTTC. Combining the CDR3 with reference TRBV7-2 and TRBJ2-5 gives the whole variable domain GAGVSQSPSNKVTEKGKDVELRCDPISGHTALYWYRQSLGQGLEFLIYFQGNSAPDKSGLPSDRFSAERTGGSVSTLTIQRTQQEDSAVYLCASSSTSGGAETQYFGPGTRLLVL.

In its sample, this clonotype was seen a few times. The chain has TRBV28 and TRBJ1-5; unclear D gene. The CDR3 totals 16 residues. The germline V and J ends were trimmed by 3 bases and 2 bases, with 14 bases remaining between them. Germline values: CDR1 MDHEN, CDR2 SYDVKM. The CDR3 DNA is TGTGCCAGCAGTTTTATCCCCCCCCGGCGCAATCAGCCCCAGCATTTT. Translation gives CASSFIPPRRNQPQHF.

In this sample, this clonotype turned up many times. The V gene is TRBV7-8, the J gene TRBJ1-3, with 10 bases that match TRBD1. The CDR3 contains 19 residues. J gave up 2 bases and V 1 base, and 11 bases lay outside the gene matches. Germline V CDR1 and CDR2: SGHVS, FQNEAQ. CDR3 nucleotides: TGTGCCAGCAGCTTAGTTCAATTGGGGACAGGGGCTACTGGAAACACCATATATTTT. As protein: CASSLVQLGTGATGNTIYF.

Ten or more counts support this clonotype. The CDR3, as DNA: TGTGCCAGCAGCTTAGCGGGAGTGTCGGATGAGCAGTTCTTC. The encoded protein is CASSLAGVSDEQFF. V is TRBV11-3 and J is TRBJ2-1; D might be TRBD2 (6 bases). The CDR3 is made up of 14 amino acids. Germline V gene data show CDR1 as SGHNT and CDR2 as YENEEA. Trimming shortened V by 1 base and J by 8 bases, and 12 bases separated the two germline ends.

This clonotype was counted ten times or more. The gene calls are TRBV2 and TRBJ1-2, with D perhaps matching TRBD1 (5 bases). The length of the CDR3 is 14 residues. Germline V gene data show CDR1 as SNHLY and CDR2 as FYNNEI. The V end lost 2 bases, the J end lost 1 base, and 8 bases lay between the germline ends. CDR3 in amino acids: CASSERGLNYGYTF. The DNA for the CDR3 is TGTGCCAGCAGTGAAAGGGGACTTAACTATGGCTACACCTTC. The variable domain in full, completed from reference TRBV2 and TRBJ1-2, reads EPEVTQTPSHQVTQMGQEVILRCVPISNHLYFYWYRQILGQKVEFLVSFYNNEISEKSEIFDDQFSVERPDGSNFTLKIRSTKLEDSAMYFCASSERGLNYGYTFGSGTRLTVV.

This clonotype has a handful of counts. This chain uses TRBV12-3 or TRBV12-4 with TRBJ2-3; 9 bases map to TRBD1. J lost 0 bases, V lost 4 bases, and 8 bases had no gene match. The CDR3 extends over 17 amino acids. The CDR3 DNA reads as TGTGCCAGCAGTTCCCCTAGGGACAGGGTGAGCACAGATACGCAGTATTTT. Protein sequence: CASSSPRDRVSTDTQYF.